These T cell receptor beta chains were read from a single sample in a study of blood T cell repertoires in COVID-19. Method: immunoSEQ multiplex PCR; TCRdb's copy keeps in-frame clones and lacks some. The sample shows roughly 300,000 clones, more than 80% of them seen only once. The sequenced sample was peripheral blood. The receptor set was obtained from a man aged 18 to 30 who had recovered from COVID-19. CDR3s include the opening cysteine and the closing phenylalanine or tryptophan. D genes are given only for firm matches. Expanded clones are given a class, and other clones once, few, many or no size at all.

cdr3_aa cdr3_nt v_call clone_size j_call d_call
CASSPGTFTDTQYF TGTGCCAGCAGCCCTGGGACTTTTACAGATACGCAGTATTTT TRBV7-3 . TRBJ2-3 .
CASSQDITSPGAQYF TGTGCCAGCAGCCAAGATATAACCAGCCCCGGGGCCCAGTACTTC TRBV3-1/TRBV3-2 once TRBJ2-5 .
CASSTMTGSYEQYF TGTGCCAGTAGTACCATGACAGGGTCCTACGAGCAGTACTTC TRBV19 . TRBJ2-7 TRBD1
CASTPGNRGLNYGYTF TGTGCCAGTACCCCCGGGAACAGGGGGCTGAACTATGGCTACACCTTC TRBV19 . TRBJ1-2 TRBD1
CSATKGTGDTEAFF TGCAGCGCTACTAAAGGGACAGGGGACACTGAAGCTTTCTTT TRBV29-1 . TRBJ1-1 TRBD1
CASSLGQTFEAFF TGTGCCAGCAGTTTAGGGCAGACGTTTGAAGCTTTCTTT TRBV28 . TRBJ1-1 .
CASSLVGGGQGGEKLFF TGTGCCAGCAGCTTAGTGGGAGGGGGACAGGGGGGTGAAAAACTGTTTTTT TRBV7-2 . TRBJ1-4 TRBD1
CASSQDTGLGYGYTF TGTGCCAGCAGCCAAGACACAGGGCTCGGCTATGGCTACACCTTC TRBV3-1/TRBV3-2 . TRBJ1-2 .
CSVAARTSGSLAGELFF TGCAGCGTTGCCGCAAGGACTAGCGGGAGTTTGGCCGGGGAGCTGTTTTTT TRBV29-1 . TRBJ2-2 TRBD2
CASSYWDRDDYGYTF TGTGCCAGCAGTTACTGGGACAGGGATGACTATGGCTACACCTTC TRBV6-5 . TRBJ1-2 TRBD1
CASSQGQGSPLHF TGTGCCAGCAGCCAGGGACAGGGGTCACCCCTCCACTTT TRBV3-1/TRBV3-2 . TRBJ1-6 TRBD1
CSAPGQGAADTQYF TGCAGCGCACCCGGACAGGGGGCGGCAGATACGCAGTATTTT TRBV29-1 once TRBJ2-3 TRBD1
CATGTSSNQPQHF TGTGCCACCGGGACATCTAGCAATCAGCCCCAGCATTTT TRBV15 once TRBJ1-5 .
CASSISQGPYEQYF TGTGCCAGTAGTATTAGTCAGGGCCCTTACGAGCAGTACTTC TRBV19 once TRBJ2-7 .
CASSRNTGGITEAFF TGTGCCAGCAGCCGAAACACAGGGGGCATCACTGAAGCTTTCTTT TRBV3-1/TRBV3-2 few TRBJ1-1 TRBD1
CASSQVAGGWSETQYF TGTGCCAGCAGCCAAGTGGCAGGGGGATGGTCAGAGACCCAGTACTTC TRBV3-1/TRBV3-2 . TRBJ2-5 TRBD1
CASSRSGWQETQYF TGTGCCAGCAGCCGTAGCGGGTGGCAAGAGACCCAGTACTTC TRBV13 . TRBJ2-5 TRBD2
CASSTAGVYEQYF TGTGCCAGTAGTACCGCCGGGGTTTACGAGCAGTACTTC TRBV19 . TRBJ2-7 .
CASSGTGTGYNEQFF TGTGCCAGTAGCGGAACCGGGACAGGGTACAATGAGCAGTTCTTC TRBV19 . TRBJ2-1 TRBD1
CAISGGRTVQHPEAFF TGTGCCATCAGTGGGGGGCGGACAGTTCAACATCCTGAAGCTTTCTTT TRBV10-3 few TRBJ1-1 .
CASSGRLAATDTQYF TGTGCCAGCAGTGGGAGACTAGCGGCCACAGATACGCAGTATTTT TRBV25-1 . TRBJ2-3 TRBD2
CASGGSNQPQHF TGTGCCAGTGGAGGTAGCAATCAGCCCCAGCATTTT TRBV19 . TRBJ1-5 .